One sample yielded the 30 T cell receptor beta chains listed below, sequenced in a study of regulatory T cells in long-lasting Graves disease. Time point: persistent/refractory GD, antithyroid drugs over 5 years with positive TRAb. Researchers made the TCR library from RNA that was extracted from PBMCs. TCR beta libraries were built with iRepertoire HTBI primers and Arm-PCR of CDR3 regions. A single record per CDR3 protein comes from TCRdb applying MiXCR to the multiplex PCR reads. The sample holds 600,000 to 800,000 distinct CDR3 sequences, approximately 29% seen once. The starting material was peripheral blood mononuclear cells (PBMCs), obtained when the disease was refractory, from a patient treated with antithyroid drugs. These receptors originate from a female donor with Graves disease.

The chain combines TRBV25-1 with TRBJ2-7; D call uncertain. There are 12 residues in the CDR3. The V gene lost 4 bases and the J gene lost 6 bases, with 10 bases spanning the gap. Germline CDR1 reads MGHDK; CDR2 reads SYGVNS. CDR3 region: CASSGTLREQYF. In DNA form, the CDR3 reads TGTGCCAGCAGTGGGACGTTGCGCGAGCAGTACTTC.

This clonotype was seen many times. This chain joins TRBV12-3 or TRBV12-4 and TRBJ1-6; D not certain. Trimming removed 3 bases from V and 0 bases from J, with 9 bases in between. The CDR3 runs to 16 residues. The CDR3 bases are TGTGCCAGCAGTTTCTACATGAGCTCCTATAATTCACCCCTCCACTTT. This sequence encodes CASSFYMSSYNSPLHF.

The V and J genes are TRBV7-9 and TRBJ1-6; tentative D call: TRBD1 (6 bases). The CDR3 sequence is 11 residues long. The V and J ends lost 4 bases and 15 bases respectively, with 10 bases between them. CDR1 is SEHNR, CDR2 FQNEAQ, per germline (reference sequence). The CDR3 spells CASSSDSYLHF. CDR3 in DNA: TGTGCCAGCAGCTCGGACAGTTACCTCCACTTT.

V usage is TRBV30 and J usage is TRBJ1-6; a weak D match, TRBD1 (5 bases). V was pared by 1 base and J by 0 bases, with 7 bases between. In germline, CDR1 is GTSNPN, CDR2 SVGIG (reference sequence). The CDR3 is made up of 15 amino acids. The chain's CDR3 is CAWSAQGSYNSPLHF. The CDR3, as DNA: TGTGCCTGGAGTGCGCAGGGCTCCTATAATTCACCCCTCCACTTT. Combining the CDR3 with reference TRBV30 and TRBJ1-6 gives the whole variable domain SQTIHQWPATLVQPVGSPLSLECTVEGTSNPNLYWYRQAAGRGLQLLFYSVGIGQISSEVPQNLSASRPQDRQFILSSKKLLLSDSGFYLCAWSAQGSYNSPLHFGNGTRLTVT.

The chain recombines TRBV5-1 with TRBJ1-1, with a weak D call TRBD1 (5 bases). This CDR3 region has 12 residues. Germline assignment: CDR1 SGHRS and CDR2 YFSETQ. The V and J ends lost 8 bases and 3 bases respectively, with 11 bases between them. DNA of the CDR3: TGCGCCAGAACAGGAGCCTACACTGAAGCTTTCTTT. Translation gives CARTGAYTEAFF.

The chain couples TRBV19 to TRBJ2-7; 9 nucleotides match TRBD2. Losses at the gene ends were 2 bases for V and 4 bases for J; bases not matched to a gene: 12. The CDR3 extends over 17 amino acids. CDR1 is LNHDA and CDR2 is SQIVND in the germline V gene (reference sequence). CDR3 in amino acids: CASSISSGRLGGYEQYF. In DNA, the CDR3 is TGTGCCAGTAGTATATCCAGCGGGAGGCTTGGAGGGTACGAGCAGTACTTC.

This clonotype was detected a few times. V and J are TRBV19 and TRBJ1-2; D gene uncertain. CDR1 and CDR2 (germline): LNHDA, SQIVND (reference sequence). The CDR3 spans 16 residues. Trimming shortened V by 8 bases and J by 0 bases, and 19 bases separated the two germline ends. CDR3 in DNA: TGTGCCAGTCGGTTGACTGTTGCCGACTCTAACTATGGCTACACCTTC. Protein sequence: CASRLTVADSNYGYTF.

This clonotype was recorded a few times. The V call is TRBV7-9, the J call TRBJ1-2; 8 bases match TRBD1. The CDR3 has 15 residues. Germline loops: CDR1 SEHNR, CDR2 FQNEAQ (reference sequence). The V gene end was trimmed by 5 bases and the J gene end by 8 bases; junction bases not matched to a gene: 13. The CDR3 region is CASSQRGTGKGGYTF. CDR3 nucleotides: TGTGCCAGCAGCCAGCGTGGGACAGGCAAAGGAGGCTACACCTTC.

This chain joins TRBV15 and TRBJ1-1; D perhaps matches TRBD1 (6 bases). CDR1 and CDR2 (germline): LNHNV, YYDKDF (reference sequence). The CDR3 extends over 16 amino acids. The V and J ends lost 0 bases and 0 bases respectively, with 11 bases between them. Here the CDR3 DNA reads TGTGCCACCAGCAGAGATCAGCACAGGGTGAACACTGAAGCTTTCTTT. As protein: CATSRDQHRVNTEAFF. The complete variable domain, with remaining parts taken from reference TRBV15 and TRBJ1-1, reads DAMVIQNPRYQVTQFGKPVTLSCSQTLNHNVMYWYQQKSSQAPKLLFHYYDKDFNNEADTPDNFQSRRPNTSFCFLDIRSPGLGDTAMYLCATSRDQHRVNTEAFFGQGTRLTVV.

The rearrangement uses TRBV13 and TRBJ2-3, with D unresolved. The length of the CDR3 is 11 residues. V was clipped by 6 bases and J by 6 bases, with 7 bases between them. CDR1 is PRHDT and CDR2 is FYEKMQ in the germline V gene (reference sequence). CDR3 protein: CASRVSDTQYF. Written as DNA, the CDR3 is TGTGCCAGCAGGGTGTCGGATACGCAGTATTTT.

Details on this clonotype: Since a much larger clone is just one base distant, this may be a read error. The gene calls are TRBV13 and TRBJ2-1; D is unresolved. The CDR3 extends over 13 amino acids. Germline V lookup: CDR1 PRHDT, CDR2 FYEKMQ (reference sequence). With 5 bases removed from V and 8 bases from J, the gap between germline ends came to 13 bases. The CDR3 region is CASSPGRPDEQFF. The DNA for the CDR3 is TGTGCCAGCAGCCCGGGCCGGCCAGATGAGCAGTTCTTC.

The V call is TRBV5-5, the J call TRBJ2-2; D may correspond to TRBD1 or TRBD2 (5 bases each). CDR3 size: 15 residues. Germline CDR1 is SGHKS and CDR2 is YYEKEE (reference sequence). V was clipped by 0 bases and J by 4 bases, with 10 bases between them. The CDR3 reads CASSLVPGTTGELFF. The DNA of the CDR3 is TGTGCCAGCAGCTTGGTGCCAGGGACCACCGGGGAGCTGTTTTTT.

This clonotype was seen a few times. This chain joins TRBV30 and TRBJ1-3; D perhaps matches TRBD1 (6 bases). The CDR3 runs 14 residues. The V and J ends lost 3 bases and 1 base respectively, with 10 bases between them. Germline CDR1 is GTSNPN and CDR2 is SVGIG (reference sequence). This CDR3 reads CAWRAGASGNTIYF. CDR3 sequence (DNA): TGTGCCTGGAGGGCAGGGGCATCTGGAAACACCATATATTTT.

V gene TRBV27 combines with J gene TRBJ1-6; tentatively, D is TRBD1 (5 bases). Per germline, CDR1 MNHEY and CDR2 SMNVEV (reference sequence). Between the trimmed V and J ends, which lost 11 bases and 0 bases, there was a span of 17 bases. This CDR3 contains 16 residues. CDR3 protein: CAPLVGRSSYNSPLHF. The CDR3 nucleotides are TGTGCCCCCCTAGTGGGACGGAGCTCCTATAATTCACCCCTCCACTTT.

The chain links TRBV6-1 to TRBJ1-2, with D unclear. The germline gives CDR1 MNHNS, CDR2 SASEGT. V was cut by 6 bases and J by 4 bases, with 12 bases left in between. The CDR3 has 13 residues. The CDR3 loop reads CASRPGISYGYTF. CDR3 sequence (DNA): TGTGCCAGCAGGCCAGGTATCAGCTATGGCTACACCTTC.

The chain recombines TRBV29-1 with TRBJ2-5; D call uncertain. The DNA end favors TRBJ2-1, so the J call may be wrong. There are 12 residues in the CDR3. Per the germline V gene, CDR1 is SQVTM and CDR2 is ANQGSEA. CDR3 protein: CSVRRVGNEQFF. CDR3 DNA: TGCAGCGTTAGACGGGTTGGCAATGAGCAGTTCTTC.

This rearrangement joins TRBV7-6 to TRBJ1-2; 11 bases align to TRBD1. Germline values: CDR1 SGHVS, CDR2 FNYEAQ. The CDR3 extends over 13 amino acids. Losses at the gene ends were 7 bases for V and 3 bases for J; bases not matched to a gene: 1. CDR3 DNA: TGTGCCAGCATGGGACAGGGGGACTATGGCTACACCTTC. It is translated as CASMGQGDYGYTF.

The chain is built from TRBV20-1 and TRBJ1-1; no definite D call. The V gene lost 0 bases and the J gene lost 1 base, with 15 bases spanning the gap. CDR3 length: 16 amino acids. The V gene's germline CDR1 is DFQATT and CDR2 SNEGSKA (reference sequence). In nucleotides, the CDR3 is TGCAGTGCTAGAGATGAGTTTAGGATGGGGAACACTGAAGCTTTCTTT. Protein: CSARDEFRMGNTEAFF.

At least ten counts were recorded for this clonotype. The chain links TRBV18 to TRBJ1-1, with 7 bases lining up with TRBD1. V trimming: 8 bases; J trimming: 5 bases; junction bases outside the gene matches: 8. This CDR3 has 13 amino acids. Germline values: CDR1 KGHSH, CDR2 LQKENI. CDR3 DNA: TGTGCCAGCAGTCCCGACAGGGTTACTGAAGCTTTCTTT. Its protein is CASSPDRVTEAFF.

V usage is TRBV20-1 and J usage is TRBJ2-7; TRBD1 matches 8 bases. With V trimmed by 2 bases and J by 2 bases, 8 bases remained unmatched. Germline assignment: CDR1 DFQATT and CDR2 SNEGSKA (reference sequence). This CDR3 is built from 15 residues. The CDR3 DNA reads TGCAGTGCTAGACCTCCTGGACAGGGCGCCTACGAGCAGTACTTC. It yields the protein CSARPPGQGAYEQYF.

This clonotype was picked up a small number of times. The chain recombines TRBV20-1 with TRBJ2-5; D might be TRBD2 (6 bases). Looked up from germline, CDR1 is DFQATT and CDR2 is SNEGSKA (reference sequence). CDR3 size: 11 residues. V shed 6 bases and J shed 5 bases, with 10 bases lying between them. CDR3 region: CSAGRGETQYF. In nucleotides, the CDR3 is TGCAGTGCCGGGCGGGGCGAGACCCAGTACTTC.

This clonotype was recorded a few times. The CDR3 coding sequence is TGTGCCAGCAGCCAACCCCTTAGCCTGCAGTACTTC. This gives the protein CASSQPLSLQYF. The rearrangement joins TRBV14 to TRBJ2-5; no clear D gene. Trimming stripped 2 bases from V and 11 bases from J, with 12 bases between. The CDR3 covers 12 residues. The germline gives CDR1 SGHDN, CDR2 FVKESK. The entire variable domain, with the rest obtained from reference TRBV14 and TRBJ2-5, is as follows: EAGVTQFPSHSVIEKGQTVTLRCDPISGHDNLYWYRRVMGKEIKFLLHFVKESKQDESGMPNNRFLAERTGGTYSTLKVQPAELEDSGVYFCASSQPLSLQYFGPGTRLLVL.

This clonotype was counted between two and nine times. The CDR3 loop reads CASSLAGRFGEKLFF. The CDR3 bases are TGTGCCAGCAGCTTGGCCGGGCGCTTCGGCGAAAAACTGTTTTTT. The chain carries TRBV11-2 and TRBJ1-4; no definite D call. The CDR3 totals 15 residues. Germline V gives CDR1 SGHAT, CDR2 FQNNGV. Trimming stripped 3 bases from V and 8 bases from J, with 16 bases between.

This clonotype was found a few times. The chain carries TRBV9 and TRBJ1-6, with 7 bases identical to TRBD1. CDR1 and CDR2 (germline): SGDLS, YYNGEE. After removal of 2 bases from V and 0 bases from J, the junction contained 2 bases not matched to a gene. The CDR3 length is 16 residues. CDR3 nucleotide sequence: TGTGCCAGCAGCGTTACAGGGGACTCCTATAATTCACCCCTCCACTTT. Residues: CASSVTGDSYNSPLHF.

The chain couples TRBV5-1 to TRBJ2-3; D uncertain. Germline lookup yields CDR1 SGHRS and CDR2 YFSETQ. The CDR3 covers 14 residues. The V end was cut by 1 base, the J end by 2 bases, with 8 bases between. Written as DNA, the CDR3 is TGCGCCAGCAGCTTGAGCATTTACACAGATACGCAGTATTTT. The encoded protein is CASSLSIYTDTQYF.

Details on this clonotype: The junction and the germline gene differ at one end; a read error may be behind it. The chain recombines TRBV7-3 with TRBJ2-7; D ambiguous. The CDR3 covers 14 residues. The V gene's germline CDR1 is SGHTA and CDR2 FQGTGA. The CDR3 nucleotides read TGTGCCAGCAGCATTCTGCCCTGGGCGGCTCCCATCAGGTTC. Translation gives CASSILPWAAPIRF. Drawing the rest from reference TRBV7-3 and TRBJ2-7, the complete variable domain is GAGVSQTPSNKVTEKGKYVELRCDPISGHTALYWYRQSLGQGPEFLIYFQGTGAADDSGLPNDRFFAVRPEGSVSTLKIQRTERGDSAVYLCASSILPWAAPIRFGPGTRLTVT.

The chain recombines TRBV30 with TRBJ2-6, with a possible D match to TRBD2 (6 bases). The CDR3 consists of 15 residues. In germline, CDR1 is GTSNPN, CDR2 SVGIG (reference sequence). Trimming cost V 2 bases and J 3 bases, with 11 bases left between them. CDR3 loop: CAWSLGGGGANVLTF. As DNA, the CDR3 is TGTGCCTGGAGTCTGGGAGGAGGTGGGGCCAACGTCCTGACTTTC.

This CDR3 reads CASSRGLAGVGFSTDTQYF. In DNA, the CDR3 is TGTGCCAGCAGTAGGGGACTAGCGGGAGTCGGCTTTAGCACAGATACGCAGTATTTT. This chain connects TRBV12-3 or TRBV12-4 to TRBJ2-3; TRBD2 matches 14 bases. V shed 5 bases and J 0 bases; nucleotides not matched to a gene: 10. The CDR3 is 19 amino acids.

The table lists this clonotype with a few counts. This chain uses TRBV5-1 with TRBJ2-7, with TRBD2 identical over 11 bases. The germline gives CDR1 SGHRS, CDR2 YFSETQ. CDR3 size: 15 residues. With 4 bases clipped from V and 3 bases from J, the junction kept 6 bases outside the gene matches. The CDR3 sequence is CASSILAGANYEQYF. CDR3 coding DNA: TGCGCCAGCAGCATACTAGCGGGAGCCAACTACGAGCAGTACTTC. The full variable domain, its missing parts supplied by reference TRBV5-1 and TRBJ2-7, is KAGVTQTPRYLIKTRGQQVTLSCSPISGHRSVSWYQQTPGQGLQFLFEYFSETQRNKGNFPGRFSGRQFSNSRSEMNVSTLELGDSALYLCASSILAGANYEQYFGPGTRLTVT.

CDR3 amino acids: CASSGILFGEQYF. The CDR3, as DNA: TGTGCCAGCAGTGGGATACTTTTCGGCGAGCAGTACTTC. This chain uses TRBV6-1 with TRBJ2-7; D not resolved. Germline-derived CDR1 and CDR2 are MNHNS and SASEGT. This CDR3 is built from 13 residues. V gave up 4 bases and J gave up 6 bases, with 13 bases separating them.